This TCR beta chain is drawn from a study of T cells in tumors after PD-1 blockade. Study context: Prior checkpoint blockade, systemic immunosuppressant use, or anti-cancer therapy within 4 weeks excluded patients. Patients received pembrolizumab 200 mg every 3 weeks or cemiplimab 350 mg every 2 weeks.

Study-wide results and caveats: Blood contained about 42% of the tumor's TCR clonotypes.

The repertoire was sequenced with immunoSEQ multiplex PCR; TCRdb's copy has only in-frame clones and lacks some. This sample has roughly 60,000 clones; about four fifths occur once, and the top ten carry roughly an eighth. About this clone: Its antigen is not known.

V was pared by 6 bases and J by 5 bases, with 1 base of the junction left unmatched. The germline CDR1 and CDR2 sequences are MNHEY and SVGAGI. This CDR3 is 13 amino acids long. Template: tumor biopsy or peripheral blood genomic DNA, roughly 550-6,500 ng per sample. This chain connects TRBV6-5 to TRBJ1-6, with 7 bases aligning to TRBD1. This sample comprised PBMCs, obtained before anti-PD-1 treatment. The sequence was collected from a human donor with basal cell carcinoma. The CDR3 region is CASRDRDNSPLHF. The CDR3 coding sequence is TGTGCCAGCAGAGACAGGGATAATTCACCCCTCCACTTT.